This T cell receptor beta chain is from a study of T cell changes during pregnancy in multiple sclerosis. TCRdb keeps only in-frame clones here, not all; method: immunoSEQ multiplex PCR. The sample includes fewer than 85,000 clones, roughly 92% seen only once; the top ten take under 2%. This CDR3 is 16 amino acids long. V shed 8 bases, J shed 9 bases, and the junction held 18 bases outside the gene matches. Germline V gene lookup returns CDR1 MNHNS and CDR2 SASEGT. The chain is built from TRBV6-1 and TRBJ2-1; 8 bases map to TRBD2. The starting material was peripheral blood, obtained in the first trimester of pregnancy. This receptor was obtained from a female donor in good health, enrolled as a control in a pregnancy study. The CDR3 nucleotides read TGTGCCAGCGGTGGCCCGGATTTAGCGGGACCCAGTGAGCAGTTCTTC. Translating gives CASGGPDLAGPSEQFF.